The clone carrying this T cell receptor (beta chain) was counted many times. This sample was taken from a study of T cells in Graves' hyperthyroidism and ophthalmopathy. Patients aged 18 to 65 with hyperthyroidism were newly diagnosed, with duration under 2 months. Amplification of TCR beta CDR3 regions was performed using RNA transcripts as template. First-round RT-PCR with HTBI primers amplified the TCR CDR3 region. TCRdb reprocessed the multiplex PCR reads via MiXCR and lists one record per CDR3 protein. This table has 460,000 or so distinct CDR3 sequences, 14% appearing once. The germline V and J ends were trimmed by 2 bases and 7 bases, with 12 bases remaining between them. This CDR3 contains 13 residues. Per the germline V gene, CDR1 is SGDLS and CDR2 is YYNGEE.

Sequencing was performed on blood. The receptor comes from a young woman with Graves' hyperthyroidism. V usage is TRBV9 and J usage is TRBJ2-5, with a possible D match to TRBD2 (6 bases). This CDR3 is CASSVVEGWTQYF. Written as DNA, the CDR3 is TGTGCCAGCAGCGTGGTGGAGGGTTGGACCCAGTACTTC.